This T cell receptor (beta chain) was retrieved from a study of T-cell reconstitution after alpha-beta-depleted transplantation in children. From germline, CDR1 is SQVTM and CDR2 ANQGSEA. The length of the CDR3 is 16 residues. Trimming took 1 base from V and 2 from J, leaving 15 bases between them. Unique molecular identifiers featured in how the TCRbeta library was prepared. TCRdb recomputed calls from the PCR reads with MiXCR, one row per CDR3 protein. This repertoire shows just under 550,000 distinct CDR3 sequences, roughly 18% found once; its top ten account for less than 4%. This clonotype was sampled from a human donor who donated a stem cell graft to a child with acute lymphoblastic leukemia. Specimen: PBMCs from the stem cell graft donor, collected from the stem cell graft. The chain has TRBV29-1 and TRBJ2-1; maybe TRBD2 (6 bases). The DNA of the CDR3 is TGCAGCGTTGAAGGGGCCAGGGAGGACCCCTACAATGAGCAGTTCTTC. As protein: CSVEGAREDPYNEQFF.